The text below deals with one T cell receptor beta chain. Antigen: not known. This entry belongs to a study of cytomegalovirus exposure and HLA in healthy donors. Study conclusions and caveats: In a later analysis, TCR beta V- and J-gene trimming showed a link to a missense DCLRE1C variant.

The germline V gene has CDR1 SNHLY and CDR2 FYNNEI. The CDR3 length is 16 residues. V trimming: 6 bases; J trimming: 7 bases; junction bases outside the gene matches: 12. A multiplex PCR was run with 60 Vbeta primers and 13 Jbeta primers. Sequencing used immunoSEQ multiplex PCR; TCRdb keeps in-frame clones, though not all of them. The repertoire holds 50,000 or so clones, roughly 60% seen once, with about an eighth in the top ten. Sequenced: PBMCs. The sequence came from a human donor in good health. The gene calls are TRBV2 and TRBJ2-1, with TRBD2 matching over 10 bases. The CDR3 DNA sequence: TGTGCCAGCAGCTCCCAGCGGGGGGGCCTTTTGAATGAGCAGTTCTTC. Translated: CASSSQRGGLLNEQFF.